This T cell receptor (beta chain) was observed in a study of blood T cell repertoires in COVID-19. Study at large: The origin of the acute and convalescent COVID-19 samples was the United States, Italy and Spain. In each case, the material was cDNA or gDNA derived from T cells, B-cell-depleted T cells, or PBMCs.

Regarding this clone: This same CDR3 is encoded by further DNA sequences in the sample.

Seattle patient enrollment occurred during active infection, with longitudinal follow-up thereafter. Under the authors' procedure: Using reference gene primer amplification, nucleated cell counts were estimated. Generated by immunoSEQ multiplex PCR, the TCRdb table keeps only in-frame clones and is missing some. V and J calls and clone size follow that table, whereas D and trimming were derived from the DNA. This repertoire shows 150,000 to 200,000 clones, around 84% found once; its top ten account for about 15%. This TCR came from an older woman with COVID-19, enrolled during active disease. Sequencing used peripheral blood.

The CDR3, as DNA: TGTGCCAGCAGCCCTGGACAGGGCCCTGGAAACACCATATATTTT. Its translation: CASSPGQGPGNTIYF. The V call is TRBV11-3, the J call TRBJ1-3, with 8 bases lining up with TRBD1. The CDR3 has 15 residues. Trimming took 5 bases from V and 2 from J; bases not matched to a gene: 5. Germline-derived CDR1 and CDR2 are SGHNT and YENEEA.